A single sample is the source of the 19 T cell receptor beta chains below, sequenced in a study of CD8+ T cells in alopecia areata. Following RNA extraction, reverse transcription yielded cDNA that acted as the sequencing template. Sequencing was performed with immunoSEQ multiplex PCR; in TCRdb, only in-frame clones are kept and a portion is missing. Of 65,000 to 95,000 clones in the sample, roughly 47% were seen once. The specimen sequenced was NKG2D-high CD8+ T cells sorted from blood. Receptor source: a human donor with alopecia areata.

This clone has just a few counts. This chain links TRBV18 with TRBJ2-3; D assignment may be TRBD1 or TRBD2 (6 bases each). Germline CDR1 and CDR2: KGHSH and LQKENI. V was clipped by 0 bases and J by 2 bases, with 15 bases between them. The CDR3 runs to 17 residues. The CDR3, as DNA: TGTGCCAGCTCACCACCACCAAAGGGGGGAACCACAGATACGCAGTATTTT. Amino acids: CASSPPPKGGTTDTQYF.

This clone was counted only a few times. This chain links TRBV29-1 with TRBJ1-2, with D possibly being TRBD1 (5 bases). CDR1 and CDR2 (germline): SQVTM, ANQGSEA. V lost 6 bases and J lost 4, with 15 bases in between. The CDR3 spans 13 residues. DNA of the CDR3: TGCAGCGTCCCTTCTGGGGGAACCTATGGCTACACCTTC. Its translation is CSVPSGGTYGYTF.

This chain connects TRBV7-9 to TRBJ2-2; unclear D gene. Trimming stripped 4 bases from V and 1 base from J, with 4 bases between. The length of the CDR3 is 13 residues. Germline loops: CDR1 SEHNR, CDR2 FQNEAQ (reference sequence). CDR3 sequence: CASSSKNTGELFF. CDR3 nucleotides: TGTGCCAGCAGCTCGAAGAACACCGGGGAGCTGTTTTTT.

The V and J genes are TRBV6-5 and TRBJ2-3; D ambiguous. In germline, CDR1 is MNHEY, CDR2 SVGAGI. The V and J ends lost 6 bases and 2 bases respectively, with 9 bases between them. The CDR3 spans 13 residues. For the CDR3, the DNA is TGTGCCAGCAGCTCCTTAGACACAGATACGCAGTATTTT. Protein: CASSSLDTDTQYF.

The chain carries TRBV7-2 and TRBJ2-1; D might be TRBD2 (7 bases). Germline CDR1 is SGHTA and CDR2 is FQGNSA. V lost 4 bases, J lost 9 bases, and 22 bases lay in between. The CDR3 has 16 residues. The CDR3 DNA follows: TGTGCCAGCAGCTCCCCCGGGGAGGGGGGGCCGATTGAGCAGTTCTTC. This encodes CASSSPGEGGPIEQFF.

This clone has more than one count but fewer than ten. The chain employs TRBV7-9 and TRBJ1-1; no definite D call. The CDR3 runs 13 residues. Germline CDR1 SEHNR, CDR2 FQNEAQ (reference sequence). V lost 8 bases and J 1 base, leaving 11 bases between the germline ends. In DNA form, the CDR3 reads TGTGCCAGCGACTACGATGGGAACACTGAAGCTTTCTTT. Encoded protein: CASDYDGNTEAFF.

This clone appeared a few times. V gene TRBV4-3 combines with J gene TRBJ2-3, with 8 bases matching TRBD1. V lost 0 bases and J lost 6; bases outside the gene matches: 5. Per the germline V gene, CDR1 is LGHNA and CDR2 is YSLEER. The CDR3 covers 15 residues. This CDR3 is CASSQERTGRDTQYF. In DNA form, the CDR3 reads TGCGCCAGCAGCCAAGAAAGGACAGGGAGGGATACGCAGTATTTT.

The V and J genes are TRBV29-1 and TRBJ2-5, with D maybe TRBD1 (6 bases). The J call may be in error: the DNA end matches TRBJ2-7 better. This CDR3 has 14 residues. Germline assignment: CDR1 SQVTM and CDR2 ANQGSEA. The CDR3 here is CSVAPGQTDYEQYF. The CDR3 region has the DNA TGCAGCGTTGCTCCGGGACAAACTGACTACGAGCAGTACTTC.

This clone was picked up a small number of times. The chain recombines TRBV28 with TRBJ2-7; D remains ambiguous. Trimming pared 3 bases from V and 3 bases from J, leaving 12 bases between. This CDR3 spans 14 amino acids. CDR1 is MDHEN, CDR2 SYDVKM, per germline. This CDR3 is CASSFLGRNYEQYF. The CDR3 nucleotides read TGTGCCAGCAGTTTTCTGGGCAGGAACTACGAGCAGTACTTC.

The rearrangement uses TRBV28 and TRBJ2-2; tentatively, D is TRBD2 (6 bases). V shed 4 bases and J shed 1 base, with 13 bases lying between them. Germline CDR1 MDHEN, CDR2 SYDVKM. The CDR3 is 16 residues long. CDR3 in amino acids: CASSWEQRVNTGELFF. CDR3 bases: TGTGCCAGCAGTTGGGAGCAGCGGGTGAACACCGGGGAGCTGTTTTTT.

This chain links TRBV27 with TRBJ2-7; maybe TRBD2 (5 bases). The CDR3 contains 15 residues. The V gene lost 4 bases and the J gene lost 6 bases, with 19 bases spanning the gap. Per the germline V gene, CDR1 is MNHEY and CDR2 is SMNVEV (reference sequence). The CDR3 reads CASSYVGGSLSEQYF. In nucleotides, the CDR3 is TGTGCCAGCAGTTATGTCGGTGGGAGTTTGTCCGAGCAGTACTTC.

The J gene is TRBJ1-3, the V gene TRBV4-1; no reliable D call. The germline gives CDR1 MGHRA, CDR2 YSYEKL. The V and J ends lost 1 base and 5 bases respectively, with 0 bases between them. The CDR3 is 11 amino acids. The CDR3 DNA follows: TGCGCCAGCAGCCAAGGAAACACCATATATTTT. This codes for CASSQGNTIYF.

The gene calls are TRBV11-3 and TRBJ2-3, with D perhaps TRBD1 (6 bases). V was pared by 5 bases and J by 7 bases, with 16 bases between. The length of the CDR3 is 14 residues. The V gene's germline CDR1 is SGHNT and CDR2 YENEEA. The DNA for the CDR3 is TGTGCCAGCAGCCGCCGACAGGACGCATATACGCAGTATTTT. As protein: CASSRRQDAYTQYF.

This clone came up a few times. The chain employs TRBV28 and TRBJ2-7; maybe TRBD2 (5 bases). CDR3 length equals 13 residues. The V gene lost 4 bases and the J gene lost 5 bases, with 12 bases spanning the gap. Per germline, CDR1 MDHEN and CDR2 SYDVKM. DNA for the CDR3: TGTGCCAGCAGTTCATCGGGATTTGACGAGCAGTACTTC. The encoded protein is CASSSSGFDEQYF.

This clone was seen a handful of times. The chain joins TRBV2 to TRBJ1-4; D gene unclear. Trimming took off 2 bases at V and 7 bases at J, with 11 bases between the two ends. The CDR3 is made up of 14 amino acids. The germline gives CDR1 SNHLY, CDR2 FYNNEI. Written as DNA, the CDR3 is TGTGCCAGCAGTGAACGGGCTAAAGGTGAAAAACTGTTTTTT. Its translation is CASSERAKGEKLFF.

The J gene is TRBJ2-7, the V gene TRBV29-1, with TRBD1 matching over 10 bases. This CDR3 contains 14 residues. Losses at the gene ends were 0 bases for V and 4 bases for J; bases not matched to a gene: 3. Germline V gene lookup returns CDR1 SQVTM and CDR2 ANQGSEA. The CDR3 protein is CSVEERDRGYEQYF. Here the CDR3 DNA reads TGCAGCGTTGAAGAACGGGACAGGGGTTACGAGCAGTACTTC.

This clone has only a few counts. This chain uses TRBV15 with TRBJ2-3; D may be TRBD1 (5 bases). V was trimmed by 4 bases and J by 5 bases, leaving 7 bases between them. Germline V gene sequence: CDR1 LNHNV, CDR2 YYDKDF (reference sequence). This CDR3 is built from 12 residues. CDR3 sequence reads: CATSTQGDTQYF. DNA of the CDR3: TGTGCCACCAGCACTCAGGGAGATACGCAGTATTTT. Combining the CDR3 with reference TRBV15 and TRBJ2-3 gives the whole variable domain DAMVIQNPRYQVTQFGKPVTLSCSQTLNHNVMYWYQQKSSQAPKLLFHYYDKDFNNEADTPDNFQSRRPNTSFCFLDIRSPGLGDTAMYLCATSTQGDTQYFGPGTRLTVL.

This clone was counted only a few times. The chain links TRBV7-2 to TRBJ2-7; D perhaps matches TRBD1 (6 bases). Germline V gives CDR1 SGHTA, CDR2 FQGNSA. Trimming removed 1 base at V and 0 bases at J, with 16 bases between. The CDR3 loop spans 17 amino acids. CDR3 region: CASSLVVTGTRSYEQYF. The CDR3 coding sequence is TGTGCCAGCAGCTTAGTGGTTACAGGGACACGCTCCTACGAGCAGTACTTC.

The chain is built from TRBV29-1 and TRBJ2-7; TRBD1 agrees at 12 bases. V was pared by 4 bases and J by 5 bases, with 6 bases of the junction left unmatched. The CDR3 extends over 14 amino acids. CDR1 is SQVTM and CDR2 is ANQGSEA in the germline V gene. The CDR3, as DNA: TGCAGCGTTGGGGGGACAGGGGGCATCAACGAGCAGTACTTC. This encodes CSVGGTGGINEQYF.